Listed here are 23 T cell receptor beta chains from one sample, sequenced in a study of shared clonotypes between healthy human individuals. The protocol was immunoSEQ multiplex PCR, while the TCRdb copy is restricted to in-frame clones and leaves out a portion. The sample includes 2 million to 3 million clones, 93% of them seen just once. Sequenced material: naive CD4+ T cells from PBMCs. Subset: CD45RA+ positively selected. Every receptor here comes from a man in his late teens or twenties in good health. Some clones in this sample may be carry-over from other donors' samples.

In its sample, this clone was seen once. The CDR3 nucleotides read TGTGCCAGCAGTCAACCGGGACAGGGTCCTAACACCTTC. This codes for CASSQPGQGPNTF. V is TRBV25-1 and J is TRBJ1-2; the match to TRBD1 covers 9 bases. The CDR3 is made up of 13 amino acids. The V segment lost 5 bases and the J segment 12 bases; nucleotides outside the gene matches: 10. Germline V gene data show CDR1 as MGHDK and CDR2 as SYGVNS.

The CDR3 DNA reads as TGTGCCAGCAGCCAAGTTTGGGGAGATCAGCCCCAGCATTTT. Protein product: CASSQVWGDQPQHF. V is TRBV14 and J is TRBJ1-5; D gene uncertain. The V gene's germline CDR1 is SGHDN and CDR2 FVKESK. V dropped 1 base and J dropped 5 bases, with 9 bases sitting between them. The CDR3 contains 14 residues.

The genes are TRBV4-1 and TRBJ2-3; D remains ambiguous. Germline values: CDR1 MGHRA, CDR2 YSYEKL. CDR3 length: 17 residues. V was trimmed by 4 bases and J by 0 bases, leaving 17 bases between them. The CDR3 loop is CASSPRAMSASTDTQYF. As DNA, the CDR3 is TGCGCCAGCAGCCCCCGCGCCATGAGTGCTAGCACAGATACGCAGTATTTT.

This chain uses TRBV6-1 with TRBJ2-7; D gene unclear. From germline, CDR1 is MNHNS and CDR2 SASEGT. The CDR3 length is 11 residues. V was clipped by 4 bases and J by 2 bases, with 3 bases between them. CDR3 loop: CASSVTYEQYF. CDR3 DNA sequence: TGTGCCAGCAGTGTTACCTACGAGCAGTACTTC.

The rearrangement joins TRBV11-3 to TRBJ2-5; 7 bases align to TRBD1. The CDR3 is made up of 18 amino acids. V dropped 2 bases and J dropped 3; count of bases not matched to a gene: 15. The V gene's germline CDR1 is SGHNT and CDR2 YENEEA. CDR3 DNA: TGTGCCAGCAGCTTACGATTAGGGGCCCGACAGGGTGAAGAGACCCAGTACTTC. This sequence encodes CASSLRLGARQGEETQYF.

The gene calls are TRBV2 and TRBJ2-3; D is uncertain. Germline V lookup: CDR1 SNHLY, CDR2 FYNNEI. V lost 6 bases, J lost 5 bases, and 6 bases lay in between. CDR3 length equals 11 residues. CDR3 bases: TGTGCCAGCAGACTGCAAGATACGCAGTATTTT. Its translation is CASRLQDTQYF.

The chain is built from TRBV15 and TRBJ2-5, with D hard to call. Germline lookup yields CDR1 LNHNV and CDR2 YYDKDF (reference sequence). The germline V and J ends were trimmed by 0 bases and 5 bases, with 16 bases remaining between them. The CDR3 totals 16 residues. CDR3 DNA: TGTGCCACCAGCAGAGATATTCGGCAGGCCGGGGAGACCCAGTACTTC. The encoded protein is CATSRDIRQAGETQYF. Variable domain in full (rest from reference TRBV15 and TRBJ2-5): DAMVIQNPRYQVTQFGKPVTLSCSQTLNHNVMYWYQQKSSQAPKLLFHYYDKDFNNEADTPDNFQSRRPNTSFCFLDIRSPGLGDTAMYLCATSRDIRQAGETQYFGPGTRLLVL.

This chain connects TRBV27 to TRBJ2-1; D might be TRBD2 (6 bases). The CDR3 is 18 residues long. V lost 3 bases and J lost 0, with 18 bases in between. Germline V gene data show CDR1 as MNHEY and CDR2 as SMNVEV (reference sequence). The CDR3 sequence is CASSLGFGVGSSYNEQFF. DNA of the CDR3: TGTGCCAGCAGTTTGGGGTTCGGCGTCGGGAGCTCCTACAATGAGCAGTTCTTC.

The J gene is TRBJ1-1, the V gene TRBV6-6; D gene unclear. Trimming removed 7 bases from V and 4 bases from J, with 19 bases in between. Germline assignment: CDR1 MNHNY and CDR2 SVGAGI (reference sequence). The CDR3 is 15 residues long. The DNA of the CDR3 is TGTGCCAGCAATTCGGCCCCTCCCCGTGGCACTGAAGCTTTCTTT. Translated: CASNSAPPRGTEAFF.

The chain links TRBV5-4 to TRBJ2-5; possible D gene TRBD1, 6 bases. CDR1 is SGHNT, CDR2 YYREEE, per germline (reference sequence). Trimming shortened V by 3 bases and J by 5 bases, and 11 bases separated the two germline ends. CDR3 length equals 13 residues. CDR3 loop: CASSSRQGETQYF. CDR3 coding DNA: TGTGCCAGCAGCTCCCGTCAGGGGGAGACCCAGTACTTC.

Details on this clone: This sample also contains other DNA sequences that code for the same CDR3. This chain joins TRBV19 and TRBJ2-1, with 9 bases aligning to TRBD2. Germline CDR1 is LNHDA and CDR2 is SQIVND (reference sequence). The CDR3 spans 14 residues. V shed 5 bases, J shed 4 bases, and the junction held 3 bases outside the gene matches. CDR3: CASSRLAGYNEQFF. DNA of the CDR3: TGTGCCAGTAGTCGCCTAGCGGGGTACAATGAGCAGTTCTTC.

The chain employs TRBV10-3 and TRBJ2-2, with D perhaps matching TRBD2 (5 bases). The CDR3 has 16 amino acids. The V gene lost 3 bases and the J gene lost 5 bases, with 16 bases spanning the gap. The germline V gene has CDR1 ENHRY and CDR2 SYGVKD. The CDR3 loop reads CAISDSPGLGTGELFF. The DNA of the CDR3 is TGTGCCATCAGTGATTCCCCCGGACTGGGAACCGGGGAGCTGTTTTTT.

The rearrangement uses TRBV4-1 and TRBJ1-6, with D perhaps TRBD1 (6 bases). The CDR3 has 13 residues. Looked up from germline, CDR1 is MGHRA and CDR2 is YSYEKL. Trimming cost V 5 bases and J 9 bases, with 11 bases left between them. CDR3 sequence reads: CASSGRGISPLHF. The CDR3 DNA sequence: TGCGCCAGCAGCGGAAGGGGGATTTCACCCCTCCACTTT.

The J gene is TRBJ2-1, the V gene TRBV7-9; D gene uncertain. V lost 5 bases to trimming and J lost 4 bases, with 15 bases between them. CDR3 length equals 15 residues. Germline CDR1 reads SEHNR; CDR2 reads FQNEAQ (reference sequence). The CDR3 sequence is CASSLRTASYNEQFF. The CDR3 DNA follows: TGTGCCAGCAGCCTCCGGACGGCTTCGTACAATGAGCAGTTCTTC.

J is TRBJ2-7 and V is TRBV5-1, with 14 bases that match TRBD2. V lost 1 base and J lost 6; bases outside the gene matches: 6. This CDR3 comprises 16 residues. The V gene's germline CDR1 is SGHRS and CDR2 YFSETQ. The CDR3 region is CASSLFLGLAGGEQYF. The CDR3 DNA is TGCGCCAGCAGCTTGTTTCTTGGACTAGCGGGAGGCGAGCAGTACTTC.

The chain recombines TRBV5-6 with TRBJ2-6, with D possibly TRBD1 on 6 matching bases. With 4 bases removed from V and 2 bases from J, the gap between germline ends came to 19 bases. The CDR3 covers 18 residues. Germline V gene lookup returns CDR1 SGHDT and CDR2 YYEEEE. CDR3: CASSRGSKLLAGANVLTF. The CDR3 bases are TGTGCCAGCAGCAGGGGGAGTAAACTCTTAGCTGGGGCCAACGTCCTGACTTTC.

The V call is TRBV29-1, the J call TRBJ2-3; D gene uncertain. V was shortened by 5 bases and J by 0 bases, with 9 bases between the two germline ends. Germline CDR1 SQVTM, CDR2 ANQGSEA. This CDR3 has 13 amino acids. CDR3 in amino acids: CSVTEDSTDTQYF. The CDR3 DNA follows: TGCAGCGTTACAGAGGATAGCACAGATACGCAGTATTTT.

The table lists this clone with a count of one. The rearrangement links TRBV6-1 to TRBJ1-2, with no clear D. CDR3 length: 13 residues. V shed 8 bases and J shed 5 bases, with 15 bases lying between them. Germline V gene sequence: CDR1 MNHNS, CDR2 SASEGT. The chain's CDR3 is CASLPGGNYGYTF. The CDR3 DNA sequence: TGTGCCAGCCTTCCGGGTGGGAATTATGGCTACACCTTC.

The chain employs TRBV5-1 and TRBJ1-2; D is ambiguous. Germline values: CDR1 SGHRS, CDR2 YFSETQ. V gave up 5 bases and J gave up 0 bases, with 11 bases separating them. The CDR3 has 14 residues. The CDR3 spells CASSALRANYGYTF. DNA of the CDR3: TGCGCCAGCAGTGCCCTCCGAGCTAACTATGGCTACACCTTC.

The chain is built from TRBV5-1 and TRBJ2-3, with 13 bases aligning to TRBD2. With 0 bases clipped from V and 2 bases from J, the junction kept 6 bases outside the gene matches. The CDR3 loop spans 18 amino acids. Germline CDR1 and CDR2: SGHRS and YFSETQ. CDR3 DNA: TGCGCCAGCAGCTTGGAACTAGCGGGAGGGGCCTTCACAGATACGCAGTATTTT. It codes for CASSLELAGGAFTDTQYF. Full variable domain (remainder filled in from reference TRBV5-1 and TRBJ2-3): KAGVTQTPRYLIKTRGQQVTLSCSPISGHRSVSWYQQTPGQGLQFLFEYFSETQRNKGNFPGRFSGRQFSNSRSEMNVSTLELGDSALYLCASSLELAGGAFTDTQYFGPGTRLTVL.

V is TRBV5-4 and J is TRBJ2-7, with D perhaps matching TRBD2 (6 bases). The germline V gene has CDR1 SGHNT and CDR2 YYREEE (reference sequence). This CDR3 region has 13 residues. Trimming cost V 4 bases and J 7 bases, with 15 bases left between them. For the CDR3, the DNA is TGTGCCAGCAGCACCGGATGGGCGGGGGAGCAGTACTTC. This codes for CASSTGWAGEQYF.

The gene calls are TRBV6-6 and TRBJ2-5; TRBD1 is a possible D gene (6 bases). Germline CDR1 MNHNY, CDR2 SVGAGI (reference sequence). This CDR3 is 15 amino acids long. The V gene lost 6 bases and the J gene lost 1 base, with 15 bases spanning the gap. The CDR3 bases are TGTGCCAGCAGAAATCACAGGGAACTCCAAGAGACCCAGTACTTC. It encodes CASRNHRELQETQYF.

The chain carries TRBV7-8 and TRBJ2-2; 10 nucleotides align to TRBD2. The CDR3 length is 16 residues. V gave up 0 bases and J gave up 5 bases; unmatched junction bases: 3. Germline V gives CDR1 SGHVS, CDR2 FQNEAQ. The DNA for the CDR3 is TGTGCCAGCAGCTTAGCGCTACTAGCGGGAACCGGGGAGCTGTTTTTT. It translates to CASSLALLAGTGELFF.